Listed here are 22 T cell receptor beta chains from one sample, sequenced in a study of T-cell reconstitution after alpha-beta-depleted transplantation in children. Unique molecular identifiers were incorporated into the prepared TCRbeta library. Using its own MiXCR run on the PCR reads, TCRdb lists one record per CDR3 protein. Counted here are 45,000 to 50,000 distinct CDR3 sequences, about 47% occurring once; the ten biggest clones make up more than 30%. This sample comprised peripheral blood, obtained before TCRalphabeta/CD19-depleted stem cell transplant. The receptors were sampled from a boy younger than two with SCID, due to receive a stem cell transplant.

This chain connects TRBV6-1 to TRBJ1-5, with TRBD1 matching 9 bases. The CDR3 totals 15 residues. The germline V gene has CDR1 MNHNS and CDR2 SASEGT. The ends lost 4 bases at V and 7 bases at J; junction bases unmatched: 8. Here the CDR3 DNA reads TGTGCCAGCAGTGCAGAGACAGGGGGATCGCAGCCCCAGCATTTT. Protein product: CASSAETGGSQPQHF.

The chain has TRBV3-1 and TRBJ2-3; 11 positions match TRBD1. J was trimmed by 3 bases and V by 11 bases; bases with no gene match: 13. The germline CDR1 and CDR2 sequences are LGHDT and YNNKEL (reference sequence). There are 16 residues in the CDR3. The CDR3 reads CALWRDRGVETDTQYF. The CDR3 DNA is TGTGCCCTCTGGAGGGACAGGGGGGTTGAAACAGATACGCAGTATTTT.

The genes are TRBV6-1 and TRBJ2-4; 7 bases map to TRBD2. CDR3 length equals 14 residues. Germline-derived CDR1 and CDR2 are MNHNS and SASEGT. The V segment lost 6 bases and the J segment 8 bases; nucleotides outside the gene matches: 10. CDR3 nucleotide sequence: TGTGCCAGCAGAACAGGACTAGACTGGGACATTCAGTACTTC. This sequence encodes CASRTGLDWDIQYF.

This chain connects TRBV12-3 or TRBV12-4 to TRBJ2-5; D is possibly TRBD2 (6 bases). This CDR3 has 13 residues. The ends were cut back, 6 bases at V and 5 bases at J, with 13 bases in the middle. As DNA, the CDR3 is TGTGCCAGCAGCCGGGACTTGGGGGAGACCCAGTACTTC. As protein: CASSRDLGETQYF.

This sequence joins TRBV3-1 and TRBJ2-5; 11 bases map to TRBD2. The CDR3 has 16 amino acids. Germline V gene sequence: CDR1 LGHDT, CDR2 YNNKEL (reference sequence). Trimming cost V 4 bases and J 5 bases; bases outside gene matches: 9. The CDR3 DNA reads TGTGCCAGCAGCCTCGTTAGCGGGGGGGCGGGTGAGACCCAGTACTTC. It yields the protein CASSLVSGGAGETQYF.

This rearrangement joins TRBV5-1 to TRBJ2-3; 9 positions match TRBD1. Germline V gene sequence: CDR1 SGHRS, CDR2 YFSETQ. V trimming: 0 bases; J trimming: 15 bases; junction bases outside the gene matches: 14. The CDR3 runs to 15 residues. CDR3 sequence (DNA): TGCGCCAGCAGCTTGGAGGCCTCCTGGGACAGGGCCCAATATTTT. Translated: CASSLEASWDRAQYF.

This clonotype appeared a few times. V usage is TRBV9 and J usage is TRBJ2-1; the match to TRBD2 covers 9 bases. CDR1 and CDR2 (germline): SGDLS, YYNGEE. The V segment lost 4 bases and the J segment 4 bases; nucleotides outside the gene matches: 9. This CDR3 contains 16 residues. The CDR3, as DNA: TGTGCCAGCAGCCTAGGGACTAGCTGGGAGTACAATGAGCAGTTCTTC. Its protein product is CASSLGTSWEYNEQFF.

The genes are TRBV4-3 and TRBJ2-2; 10 bases align to TRBD1. Per germline, CDR1 LGHNA and CDR2 YSLEER. The CDR3 is made up of 19 amino acids. Losses at the gene ends were 0 bases for V and 5 bases for J; bases not matched to a gene: 12. The CDR3 sequence is CASSQDSGGQGFGTGELFF. As DNA, the CDR3 is TGCGCCAGCAGCCAAGATTCGGGGGGACAGGGGTTCGGAACCGGGGAGCTGTTTTTT.

The DNA of the CDR3 is TGTGCCAGCAGTTACTCTGGCGGGCAAGAGACCCAGTACTTC. Its translation: CASSYSGGQETQYF. This chain joins TRBV6-2 or TRBV6-3 and TRBJ2-5; D is perhaps TRBD2 (5 bases). Germline assignment: CDR1 MNHEY and CDR2 SVGEGT. This CDR3 has 14 amino acids. Trimming cost V 0 bases and J 2 bases, with 7 bases left between them.

The chain joins TRBV3-1 to TRBJ1-4; no clear D. With 10 bases removed from V and 5 bases from J, the gap between germline ends came to 23 bases. This CDR3 is built from 16 residues. Germline-derived CDR1 and CDR2 are LGHDT and YNNKEL (reference sequence). The CDR3: CATSNQLGRKNEKLFF. The CDR3 nucleotides read TGTGCCACCTCCAACCAGCTCGGCCGCAAGAATGAAAAACTGTTTTTT.

V gene TRBV12-3 or TRBV12-4 combines with J gene TRBJ2-7; possible D gene TRBD1, 5 bases. Trimming took off 3 bases at V and 3 bases at J, with 12 bases between the two ends. This CDR3 has 14 amino acids. The CDR3: CASSLSDRNYEQYF. Here the CDR3 DNA reads TGTGCCAGCAGTTTGAGCGACAGAAACTACGAGCAGTACTTC.

The chain joins TRBV6-2 or TRBV6-3 to TRBJ2-1, with a tentative D call TRBD2 (6 bases). The V end lost 5 bases, the J end lost 7 bases, and 18 bases lay between the germline ends. Germline values: CDR1 MNHEY, CDR2 SVGEGT. There are 15 residues in the CDR3. The CDR3, as DNA: TGTGCCAGCAGTCCAGGGACTCATCGGGGTAATGAGCAGTTCTTC. Translated, it gives CASSPGTHRGNEQFF.

The rearrangement uses TRBV10-2 and TRBJ1-5; D ambiguous. The CDR3 is 14 amino acids. The V end lost 0 bases, the J end lost 3 bases, and 6 bases lay between the germline ends. Germline V gene sequence: CDR1 WSHSY, CDR2 SAAADI. CDR3 sequence reads: CASSESGFNQPQHF. In DNA, the CDR3 is TGCGCCAGCAGTGAGTCTGGGTTCAATCAGCCCCAGCATTTT.

This clonotype showed up many times. This sequence joins TRBV20-1 and TRBJ2-1; TRBD2 matches 11 bases. The CDR3 consists of 14 residues. Germline V gene sequence: CDR1 DFQATT, CDR2 SNEGSKA (reference sequence). V dropped 1 base and J dropped 5; count of bases not matched to a gene: 1. The CDR3 sequence: CSARASGGNNEQFF. The CDR3 bases are TGCAGTGCTAGAGCTAGCGGGGGGAACAATGAGCAGTTCTTC.

The gene calls are TRBV4-3 and TRBJ2-3; 7 nucleotides align to TRBD2. J lost 0 bases, V lost 0 bases, and 6 bases had no gene match. CDR1 and CDR2 from the germline V gene are LGHNA and YSLEER. The CDR3 runs to 17 residues. In nucleotides, the CDR3 is TGCGCCAGCAGCCAAGATAGGAGCGGGACTAGCACAGATACGCAGTATTTT. The encoded protein is CASSQDRSGTSTDTQYF.

The rearrangement uses TRBV20-1 and TRBJ2-7; TRBD2 aligns across 7 bases. The J segment lost 2 bases and the V segment lost 6 bases, leaving 10 bases of the junction unmatched. The V gene's germline CDR1 is DFQATT and CDR2 SNEGSKA (reference sequence). The CDR3 consists of 14 residues. The CDR3 loop is CSAREGAGTYEQYF. The CDR3, as DNA: TGCAGTGCCCGAGAGGGAGCGGGGACCTACGAGCAGTACTTC.

The chain joins TRBV7-2 to TRBJ1-5, with unresolved D. The CDR3 is made up of 13 amino acids. With 1 base removed from V and 6 bases from J, the gap between germline ends came to 7 bases. CDR1 and CDR2 (germline): SGHTA, FQGNSA. The CDR3 loop is CASSLGGTQPQHF. The CDR3 coding sequence is TGTGCCAGCAGCTTAGGGGGTACTCAGCCCCAGCATTTT.

This clonotype showed up many times. This chain uses TRBV5-1 with TRBJ1-4, with D unclear. The CDR3 totals 13 residues. Between the trimmed V and J ends, which lost 0 bases and 5 bases, there was a span of 5 bases. Germline CDR1 SGHRS, CDR2 YFSETQ. In DNA, the CDR3 is TGCGCCAGCAGCTTGGACAGCAATGAAAAACTGTTTTTT. This encodes CASSLDSNEKLFF.

This clonotype has a handful of counts. The rearrangement joins TRBV7-6 to TRBJ1-3; TRBD1 aligns across 7 bases. After removal of 5 bases from V and 0 bases from J, the junction contained 10 bases not matched to a gene. CDR1 is SGHVS, CDR2 FNYEAQ, per germline. This CDR3 comprises 17 residues. The CDR3 nucleotides read TGTGCCAGCAGCCTCACAGGGGTCCCGATCTCTGGAAACACCATATATTTT. It encodes CASSLTGVPISGNTIYF.

The chain combines TRBV4-1 with TRBJ1-5; D gene unclear. The CDR3 extends over 15 amino acids. Germline V gene lookup returns CDR1 MGHRA and CDR2 YSYEKL. V lost 0 bases and J 4 bases, leaving 10 bases between the germline ends. The chain's CDR3 is CASSQDASSNQPQHF. The CDR3 nucleotides are TGCGCCAGCAGCCAAGATGCCAGTTCGAATCAGCCCCAGCATTTT.

This clonotype was counted many times. This rearrangement joins TRBV6-2 or TRBV6-3 to TRBJ2-2; TRBD2 aligns across 8 bases. V gave up 8 bases and J gave up 5 bases; unmatched junction bases: 7. Germline V CDR1 and CDR2: MNHEY, SVGEGT. CDR3 length: 14 residues. The CDR3 nucleotides read TGTGCCAGCCGAGGGAGCGGGGGAACCGGGGAGCTGTTTTTT. It specifies CASRGSGGTGELFF.

This clonotype appeared a few times. This chain links TRBV5-6 with TRBJ2-5, with TRBD2 identical over 7 bases. Germline V gives CDR1 SGHDT, CDR2 YYEEEE. The CDR3 contains 17 residues. Trimming cost V 0 bases and J 5 bases; bases outside gene matches: 13. CDR3 loop: CASSLVPRSRGGETQYF. CDR3 DNA sequence: TGTGCCAGCAGCTTGGTGCCTAGGTCTAGGGGAGGGGAGACCCAGTACTTC. Full variable domain (rest looked up from reference TRBV5-6 and TRBJ2-5): DAGVTQSPTHLIKTRGQQVTLRCSPKSGHDTVSWYQQALGQGPQFIFQYYEEEERQRGNFPDRFSGHQFPNYSSELNVNALLLGDSALYLCASSLVPRSRGGETQYFGPGTRLLVL.